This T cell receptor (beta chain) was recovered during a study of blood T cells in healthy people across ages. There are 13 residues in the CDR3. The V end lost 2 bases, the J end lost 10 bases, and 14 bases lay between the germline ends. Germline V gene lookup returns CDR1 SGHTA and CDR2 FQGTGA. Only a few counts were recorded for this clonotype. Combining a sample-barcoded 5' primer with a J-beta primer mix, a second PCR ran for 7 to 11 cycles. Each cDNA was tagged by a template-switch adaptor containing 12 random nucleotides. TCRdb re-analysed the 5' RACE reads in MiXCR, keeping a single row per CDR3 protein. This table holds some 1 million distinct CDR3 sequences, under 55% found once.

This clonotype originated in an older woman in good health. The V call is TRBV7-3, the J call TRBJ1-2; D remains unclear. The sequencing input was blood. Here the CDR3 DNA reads TGTGCCAGCAGCTTATCGGCCGGTGATGCCTACACCTTC. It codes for CASSLSAGDAYTF.